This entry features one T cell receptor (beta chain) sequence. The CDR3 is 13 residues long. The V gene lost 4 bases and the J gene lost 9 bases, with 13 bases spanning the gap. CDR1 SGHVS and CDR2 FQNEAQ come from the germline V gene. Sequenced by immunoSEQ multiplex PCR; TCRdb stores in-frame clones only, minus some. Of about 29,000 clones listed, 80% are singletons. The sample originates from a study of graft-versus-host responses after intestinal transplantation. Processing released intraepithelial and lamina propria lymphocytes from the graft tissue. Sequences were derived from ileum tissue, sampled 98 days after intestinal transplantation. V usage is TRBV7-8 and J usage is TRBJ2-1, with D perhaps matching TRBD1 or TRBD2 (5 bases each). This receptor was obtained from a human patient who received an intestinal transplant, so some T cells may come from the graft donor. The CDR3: CASSSEGWAEQFF. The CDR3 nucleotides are TGTGCCAGCAGCTCAGAGGGGTGGGCTGAGCAGTTCTTC.